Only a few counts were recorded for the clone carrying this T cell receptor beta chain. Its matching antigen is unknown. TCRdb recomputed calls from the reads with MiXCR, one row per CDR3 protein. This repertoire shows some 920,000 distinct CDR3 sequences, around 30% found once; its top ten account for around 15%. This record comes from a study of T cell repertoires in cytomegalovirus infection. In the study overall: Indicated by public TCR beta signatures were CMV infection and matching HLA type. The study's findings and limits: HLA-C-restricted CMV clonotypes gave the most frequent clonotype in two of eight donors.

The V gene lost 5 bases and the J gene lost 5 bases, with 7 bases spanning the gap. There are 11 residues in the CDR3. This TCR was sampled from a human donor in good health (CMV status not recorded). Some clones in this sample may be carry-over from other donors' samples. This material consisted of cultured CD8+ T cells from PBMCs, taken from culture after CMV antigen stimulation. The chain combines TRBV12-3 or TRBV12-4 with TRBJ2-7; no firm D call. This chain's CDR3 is CASSPSHEQYF. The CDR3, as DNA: TGTGCCAGCAGTCCTTCACACGAGCAGTACTTC.